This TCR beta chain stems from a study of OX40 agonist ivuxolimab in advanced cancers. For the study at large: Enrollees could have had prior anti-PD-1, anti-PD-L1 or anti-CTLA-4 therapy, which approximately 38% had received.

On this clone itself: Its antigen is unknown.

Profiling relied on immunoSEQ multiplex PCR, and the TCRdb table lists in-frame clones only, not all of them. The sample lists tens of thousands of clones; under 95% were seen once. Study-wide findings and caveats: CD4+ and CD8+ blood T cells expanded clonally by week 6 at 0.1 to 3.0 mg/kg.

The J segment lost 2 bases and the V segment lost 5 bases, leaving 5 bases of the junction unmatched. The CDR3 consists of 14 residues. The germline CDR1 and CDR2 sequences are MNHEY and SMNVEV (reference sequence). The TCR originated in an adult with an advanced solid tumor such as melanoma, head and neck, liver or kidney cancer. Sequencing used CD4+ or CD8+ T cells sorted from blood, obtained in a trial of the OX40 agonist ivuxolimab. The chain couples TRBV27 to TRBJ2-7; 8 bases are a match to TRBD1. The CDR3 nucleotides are TGTGCCAGCAGTGCAGGGGGCTCGACCTACGAGCAGTACTTC. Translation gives CASSAGGSTYEQYF.